This T cell receptor (beta chain) was captured by sequencing in a study of blood T cell repertoires in COVID-19. In the study overall: Italy, Spain and the United States were the sources of the convalescent and acute COVID-19 samples.

TCRdb's table, derived via immunoSEQ multiplex PCR, lists solely in-frame clones and lacks some. The sample includes roughly 13,000 clones, roughly 80% of them seen just once. This CDR3 has 14 residues. Germline V gene data show CDR1 as SNHLY and CDR2 as FYNNEI. Trimming removed 0 bases from V and 5 bases from J, with 10 bases in between. The specimen sequenced was peripheral blood. The gene calls are TRBV2 and TRBJ1-2, with D maybe TRBD1 (5 bases). The sequence came from a human donor in a cohort sampled during active COVID-19. DNA of the CDR3: TGTGCCAGCAGTGAAGCGGGGGGAGGGTATGGCTACACCTTC. This encodes CASSEAGGGYGYTF.